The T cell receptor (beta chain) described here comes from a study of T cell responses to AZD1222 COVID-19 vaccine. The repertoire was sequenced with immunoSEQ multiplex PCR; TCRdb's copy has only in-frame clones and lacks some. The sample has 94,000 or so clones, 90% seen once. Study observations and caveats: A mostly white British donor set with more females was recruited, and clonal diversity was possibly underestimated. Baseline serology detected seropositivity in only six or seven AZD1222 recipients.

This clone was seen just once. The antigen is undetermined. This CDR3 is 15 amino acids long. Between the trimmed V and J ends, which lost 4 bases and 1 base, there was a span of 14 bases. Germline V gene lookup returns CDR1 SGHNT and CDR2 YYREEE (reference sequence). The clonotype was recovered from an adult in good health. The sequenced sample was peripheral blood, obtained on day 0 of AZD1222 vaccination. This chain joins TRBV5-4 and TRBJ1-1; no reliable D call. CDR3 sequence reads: CASSPRLGKNTEAFF. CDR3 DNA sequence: TGTGCCAGCAGCCCCCGTCTGGGGAAGAACACTGAAGCTTTCTTT.